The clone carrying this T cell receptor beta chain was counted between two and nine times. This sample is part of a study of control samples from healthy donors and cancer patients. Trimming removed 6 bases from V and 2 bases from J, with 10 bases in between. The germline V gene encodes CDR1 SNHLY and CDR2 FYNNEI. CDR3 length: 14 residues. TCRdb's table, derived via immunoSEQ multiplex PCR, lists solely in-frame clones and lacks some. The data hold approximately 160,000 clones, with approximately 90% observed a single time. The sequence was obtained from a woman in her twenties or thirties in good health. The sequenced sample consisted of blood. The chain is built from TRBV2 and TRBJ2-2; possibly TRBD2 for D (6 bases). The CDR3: CASSGLSNTGELFF. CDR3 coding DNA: TGTGCCAGCAGCGGACTAAGTAACACCGGGGAGCTGTTTTTT.